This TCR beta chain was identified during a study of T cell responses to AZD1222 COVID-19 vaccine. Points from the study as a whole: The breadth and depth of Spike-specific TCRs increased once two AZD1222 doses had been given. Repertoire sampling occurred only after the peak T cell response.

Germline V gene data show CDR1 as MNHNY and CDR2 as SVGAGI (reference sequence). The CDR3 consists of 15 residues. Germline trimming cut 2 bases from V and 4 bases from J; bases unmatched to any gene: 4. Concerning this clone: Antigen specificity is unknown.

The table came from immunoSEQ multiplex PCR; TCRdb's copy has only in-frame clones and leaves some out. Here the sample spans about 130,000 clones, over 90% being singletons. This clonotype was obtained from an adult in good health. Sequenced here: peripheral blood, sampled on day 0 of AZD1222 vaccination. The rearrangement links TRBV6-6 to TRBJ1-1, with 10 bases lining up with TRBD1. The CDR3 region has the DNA TGTGCCAGCAGTTACCCCGGGACAGGGGTCACTGAAGCTTTCTTT. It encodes CASSYPGTGVTEAFF.